Listed here are 16 T cell receptor beta chains from one sample, sequenced in a study of cytomegalovirus exposure and HLA in healthy donors. TCRdb's table, derived via immunoSEQ multiplex PCR, lists solely in-frame clones and lacks some. Of around 350,000 clones listed, 86% were seen once; the top ten hold 0.83%. Sequenced material: PBMCs. The receptors were gathered from a woman aged 18-29 years in good health and CMV-seronegative.

The genes are TRBV28 and TRBJ2-6; 9 bases match TRBD1. The CDR3 is made up of 17 amino acids. The V and J ends lost 7 bases and 0 bases, in that order; junction bases with no gene match: 7. Germline V gene data show CDR1 as MDHEN and CDR2 as SYDVKM. The CDR3: CASMVDRGSSGANVLTF. The DNA for the CDR3 is TGTGCCAGCATGGTCGACAGGGGGTCCTCTGGGGCCAACGTCCTGACTTTC.

The rearrangement uses TRBV28 and TRBJ1-5; D might be TRBD1 (6 bases). Germline-derived CDR1 and CDR2 are MDHEN and SYDVKM. The CDR3 extends over 14 amino acids. Trimming stripped 3 bases from V and 6 bases from J, with 12 bases between. The CDR3: CASSFGRGGQPQHF. The CDR3 coding sequence is TGTGCCAGCAGTTTTGGCAGGGGCGGTCAGCCCCAGCATTTT. The complete variable domain, with remaining parts taken from reference TRBV28 and TRBJ1-5, reads DVKVTQSSRYLVKRTGEKVFLECVQDMDHENMFWYRQDPGLGLRLIYFSYDVKMKEKGDIPEGYSVSREKKERFSLILESASTNQTSMYLCASSFGRGGQPQHFGDGTRLSIL.

The V call is TRBV18, the J call TRBJ2-3; 14 nucleotides agree with TRBD2. V was pared by 5 bases and J by 3 bases, with 7 bases of the junction left unmatched. CDR1 is KGHSH and CDR2 is LQKENI in the germline V gene. This CDR3 region has 17 residues. The CDR3 region is CASSKTSGGARTDTQYF. Here the CDR3 DNA reads TGTGCCAGCTCAAAGACTAGCGGGGGGGCCAGGACAGATACGCAGTATTTT. Using reference TRBV18 and TRBJ2-3 for the parts outside the CDR3, the full variable domain is NAGVMQNPRHLVRRRGQEARLRCSPMKGHSHVYWYRQLPEEGLKFMVYLQKENIIDESGMPKERFSAEFPKEGPSILRIQQVVRGDSAAYFCASSKTSGGARTDTQYFGPGTRLTVL.

The chain links TRBV5-4 to TRBJ2-3; 7 nucleotides agree with TRBD2. This CDR3 region has 14 residues. Germline values: CDR1 SGHNT, CDR2 YYREEE (reference sequence). The J segment lost 8 bases and the V segment lost 4 bases, leaving 10 bases of the junction unmatched. The CDR3 spells CASSEGGRALTQYF. The CDR3 coding sequence is TGTGCCAGCAGCGAGGGAGGGAGGGCCCTTACGCAGTATTTT.

This rearrangement joins TRBV4-2 to TRBJ2-1; D is ambiguous. Trimming took off 7 bases at V and 0 bases at J, with 10 bases between the two ends. The CDR3 is made up of 14 amino acids. Germline V gene data show CDR1 as LGHNA and CDR2 as YNFKEQ. DNA for the CDR3: TGTGCCAGCAAGCTCTTGAGCTCCTACAATGAGCAGTTCTTC. Translating gives CASKLLSSYNEQFF.

J is TRBJ2-1 and V is TRBV7-8; 9 bases are a match to TRBD2. V trimming: 6 bases; J trimming: 12 bases; junction bases outside the gene matches: 9. There are 13 residues in the CDR3. Germline V lookup: CDR1 SGHVS, CDR2 FQNEAQ. The CDR3 DNA reads TGTGCCAGCAGGGGACTAGCCGGGAGAGGGCAGTTCTTC. It encodes CASRGLAGRGQFF.

Concerning this clone: Other DNA sequences in this sample translate to the same CDR3. The chain uses TRBV4-1 and TRBJ1-1, with D uncertain. Germline lookup yields CDR1 MGHRA and CDR2 YSYEKL. The CDR3 runs 14 residues. The V end was cut by 1 base, the J end by 1 base, with 7 bases between. The CDR3 bases are TGCGCCAGCAGCCAAGTAACAGCGAACACTGAAGCTTTCTTT. This encodes CASSQVTANTEAFF.

This chain connects TRBV27 to TRBJ2-1, with 10 positions matching TRBD2. This CDR3 is built from 16 residues. Germline CDR1 and CDR2: MNHEY and SMNVEV (reference sequence). J gave up 9 bases and V 6 bases, and 14 bases lay outside the gene matches. The CDR3 region is CASSSKGASGRREQFF. The CDR3 region has the DNA TGTGCCAGCAGCAGCAAAGGGGCTAGCGGGAGACGTGAGCAGTTCTTC.

This clone was observed a few times. The chain combines TRBV30 with TRBJ1-6, with TRBD1 matching 9 bases. V shed 5 bases, J shed 9 bases, and the junction held 5 bases outside the gene matches. The CDR3 runs 13 residues. Germline values: CDR1 GTSNPN, CDR2 SVGIG (reference sequence). The CDR3 nucleotides read TGTGCCTGGGCCGGGACAGGGAGTTCACCCCTCCACTTT. It is translated as CAWAGTGSSPLHF. Full variable domain (rest looked up from reference TRBV30 and TRBJ1-6): SQTIHQWPATLVQPVGSPLSLECTVEGTSNPNLYWYRQAAGRGLQLLFYSVGIGQISSEVPQNLSASRPQDRQFILSSKKLLLSDSGFYLCAWAGTGSSPLHFGNGTRLTVT.

The gene calls are TRBV9 and TRBJ2-3; 7 bases align to TRBD2. CDR1 is SGDLS, CDR2 YYNGEE, per germline. Losses at the gene ends were 3 bases for V and 3 bases for J; bases not matched to a gene: 7. The CDR3 spans 15 residues. CDR3 sequence (DNA): TGTGCCAGCAGCGGGGGTTCAGCGGGGACAGATACGCAGTATTTT. It is translated as CASSGGSAGTDTQYF.

This chain connects TRBV30 to TRBJ2-7; TRBD1 is a possible D gene (6 bases). Germline CDR1 and CDR2: GTSNPN and SVGIG (reference sequence). This CDR3 is built from 15 residues. V was pared by 0 bases and J by 6 bases, with 18 bases between. The CDR3 protein is CAWSVGRRGGREQYF. For the CDR3, the DNA is TGTGCCTGGAGTGTAGGGCGGAGAGGGGGTCGCGAGCAGTACTTC. Full variable domain (remainder filled in from reference TRBV30 and TRBJ2-7): SQTIHQWPATLVQPVGSPLSLECTVEGTSNPNLYWYRQAAGRGLQLLFYSVGIGQISSEVPQNLSASRPQDRQFILSSKKLLLSDSGFYLCAWSVGRRGGREQYFGPGTRLTVT.

This clone was counted a single time. This chain links TRBV27 with TRBJ1-2; 9 nucleotides line up with TRBD1. Per the germline V gene, CDR1 is MNHEY and CDR2 is SMNVEV (reference sequence). There are 17 residues in the CDR3. The V segment lost 2 bases and the J segment 8 bases; nucleotides outside the gene matches: 15. CDR3: CASSLTLQGAKIVGYTF. CDR3 DNA sequence: TGTGCCAGCAGTTTAACCCTACAGGGGGCTAAGATAGTAGGCTACACCTTC.

The rearrangement links TRBV7-3 to TRBJ2-1; 7 bases map to TRBD1. Germline V gene sequence: CDR1 SGHTA, CDR2 FQGTGA. V dropped 3 bases and J dropped 8; count of bases not matched to a gene: 7. The CDR3 spans 14 residues. CDR3 nucleotide sequence: TGTGCCAGCAGCTTTAACGGGGACAGTCATGAGCAGTTCTTC. This encodes CASSFNGDSHEQFF.

The chain has TRBV7-9 and TRBJ1-1; the match to TRBD1 covers 7 bases. Germline V gene lookup returns CDR1 SEHNR and CDR2 FQNEAQ (reference sequence). The CDR3 is 15 residues long. The J segment lost 4 bases and the V segment lost 5 bases, leaving 10 bases of the junction unmatched. The CDR3: CASSTPDRVSTEAFF. The CDR3 coding sequence is TGTGCCAGCAGCACGCCCGACAGGGTAAGCACTGAAGCTTTCTTT.

The CDR3 DNA follows: TGTGCCAGCAGCGGACCGGGACAGGATACGTTCTTC. It is translated as CASSGPGQDTFF. This chain uses TRBV9 with TRBJ2-1; 8 bases are shared with TRBD1. V was pared by 3 bases and J by 15 bases, with 8 bases of the junction left unmatched. Germline CDR1 is SGDLS and CDR2 is YYNGEE. The length of the CDR3 is 12 residues.

The chain has TRBV30 and TRBJ2-7, with 8 bases identical to TRBD1. This CDR3 spans 12 amino acids. CDR1 GTSNPN and CDR2 SVGIG come from the germline V gene (reference sequence). Trimming removed 3 bases from V and 4 bases from J; junction bases left unmatched: 2. Here the CDR3 reads CAWSTGGYEQYF. CDR3 sequence (DNA): TGTGCCTGGAGCACAGGGGGTTACGAGCAGTACTTC.